This TCR beta chain came from a study of blood T cell repertoires in COVID-19. Across the study: Donors in the United States, Italy and Spain gave samples during acute or convalescent COVID-19. Sources were T cells, B-cell-depleted T cells, or PBMCs; the material itself was cDNA or gDNA.

The authors' processing: Using reference gene primer amplification, nucleated cell counts were estimated. The protocol was immunoSEQ multiplex PCR, while the TCRdb copy is restricted to in-frame clones and leaves out a portion. From that table come the V and J calls and clone size; the DNA was used to work out D and trimming. Of 280,000 or so clones in the sample, 89% are singletons; the top ten hold 9.5% to 15%. The CDR3 spans 15 residues. CDR1 and CDR2 (germline): SGHNT, YYREEE (reference sequence). V lost 2 bases to trimming and J lost 6 bases; unmatched junction nucleotides: 10. The V and J genes are TRBV5-4 and TRBJ1-1; 7 nucleotides match TRBD1. The source of this sequence is an older woman with acute or convalescent COVID-19. The sequencing sample was made of peripheral blood. CDR3 loop: CASSFRDSVLAEAFF. For the CDR3, the DNA is TGTGCCAGCAGCTTCCGGGACAGTGTTCTTGCTGAAGCTTTCTTT.